This entry lists 14 T cell receptor beta chains sequenced from one sample in a study of T cells after yellow fever vaccination. In TCRdb, the 5' RACE reads were re-called with MiXCR into one record per CDR3 protein. The repertoire holds about 85,000 distinct CDR3 sequences, with about an eighth as singletons. The sequenced sample was CD8+ T cells not binding an NS4B(214-222) dextramer, sorted from PBMCs, obtained approximately 22 days after the first yellow fever vaccination. The origin of the receptors is a young man who received the YFV17D yellow fever vaccine.

This clonotype was seen more than once but under ten times. V and J are TRBV4-3 and TRBJ2-3, with TRBD2 matching over 12 bases. The CDR3 covers 18 residues. The V gene's germline CDR1 is LGHNA and CDR2 YSLEER. Germline trimming cut 0 bases from V and 3 bases from J; bases unmatched to any gene: 7. CDR3 bases: TGCGCCAGCAGCCAAGAGCTAGCGGGGGGGCTTATTACAGATACGCAGTATTTT. Amino acid sequence: CASSQELAGGLITDTQYF.

This chain connects TRBV9 to TRBJ1-4; a possible D gene is TRBD1 (6 bases). Per the germline V gene, CDR1 is SGDLS and CDR2 is YYNGEE. The CDR3 has 15 residues. Trimming shortened V by 3 bases and J by 2 bases, and 11 bases separated the two germline ends. The CDR3 bases are TGTGCCAGCAGCGGCCGGGGGCTGACTAATGAAAAACTGTTTTTT. This encodes CASSGRGLTNEKLFF. The variable domain in full, completed from reference TRBV9 and TRBJ1-4, reads DSGVTQTPKHLITATGQRVTLRCSPRSGDLSVYWYQQSLDQGLQFLIQYYNGEERAKGNILERFSAQQFPDLHSELNLSSLELGDSALYFCASSGRGLTNEKLFFGSGTQLSVL.

This clonotype was observed at least ten times. The chain combines TRBV5-6 with TRBJ2-7, with D perhaps given as TRBD1 or TRBD2 (6 bases each). Per the germline V gene, CDR1 is SGHDT and CDR2 is YYEEEE. The CDR3 is made up of 15 amino acids. Between the trimmed V and J ends, which lost 6 bases and 3 bases, there was a span of 19 bases. In DNA, the CDR3 is TGTGCCAGCACCTCGGAGGGGGGATTGGACTACGAGCAGTACTTC. Its translation is CASTSEGGLDYEQYF.

V usage is TRBV5-1 and J usage is TRBJ2-5; TRBD2 matches at 10 bases. Trimming at V came to 4 bases and at J to 1 base, leaving 4 bases not matched to a gene. The CDR3 runs 15 residues. Germline lookup yields CDR1 SGHRS and CDR2 YFSETQ. CDR3 sequence: CASSGLAGGQETQYF. The CDR3 DNA follows: TGCGCCAGCAGCGGATTAGCGGGGGGCCAAGAGACCCAGTACTTC.

J is TRBJ2-1 and V is TRBV15, with TRBD2 matching 12 bases. The CDR3 extends over 19 amino acids. Germline loops: CDR1 LNHNV, CDR2 YYDKDF (reference sequence). The J segment lost 4 bases and the V segment lost 0 bases, leaving 10 bases of the junction unmatched. CDR3 in DNA: TGTGCCACCAGCAGAGAACCACTAGCGGGGGGATCTACTTACAATGAGCAGTTCTTC. This translates into CATSREPLAGGSTYNEQFF.

This clonotype came up many times. J is TRBJ2-1 and V is TRBV12-3 or TRBV12-4; D call uncertain. Trimming left V 6 bases short and J 8 bases short, with 14 bases between. The CDR3 covers 13 residues. CDR3 bases: TGTGCCAGCAGCCCTGGGTTGGACGATGAGCAGTTCTTC. It specifies CASSPGLDDEQFF.

V and J are TRBV7-9 and TRBJ2-1, with D possibly being TRBD2 (6 bases). V shed 5 bases and J shed 8 bases, with 22 bases lying between them. The CDR3 is 16 amino acids. Germline V gives CDR1 SEHNR, CDR2 FQNEAQ (reference sequence). This CDR3 reads CASSPNSFPEGDEQFF. The CDR3 DNA reads TGTGCCAGCAGCCCAAACAGTTTCCCGGAGGGAGATGAGCAGTTCTTC.

In its sample, this clonotype was seen a few times. The rearrangement links TRBV29-1 to TRBJ2-7, with D maybe TRBD1 (6 bases). Trimming stripped 1 base from V and 1 base from J, with 11 bases between. Germline assignment: CDR1 SQVTM and CDR2 ANQGSEA. The CDR3 contains 14 residues. CDR3: CSVEALQGSYEQYF. CDR3 DNA: TGCAGCGTTGAAGCCCTACAGGGATCCTACGAGCAGTACTTC.

The rearrangement uses TRBV20-1 and TRBJ2-7, with 9 bases fitting TRBD1. V shed 3 bases and J 5 bases; nucleotides not matched to a gene: 14. The CDR3 runs to 16 residues. Germline V gene sequence: CDR1 DFQATT, CDR2 SNEGSKA (reference sequence). The CDR3 DNA reads TGCAGTGCTAGCGCGGTGGGACAGGGAAATGGGAACGAGCAGTACGTC. Protein sequence: CSASAVGQGNGNEQYV.

The chain joins TRBV5-1 to TRBJ2-1; 16 bases line up with TRBD2. The V segment lost 3 bases and the J segment 4 bases; nucleotides outside the gene matches: 4. The CDR3 runs to 17 residues. Germline V gene sequence: CDR1 SGHRS, CDR2 YFSETQ. CDR3 protein: CASSSGTSGGGYNEQFF. As DNA, the CDR3 is TGCGCCAGCAGCTCAGGGACTAGCGGGGGGGGATACAATGAGCAGTTCTTC.

In its sample, this clonotype was seen a few times. The CDR3 region has the DNA TGTGCCAGCAGCCGAGGGGCTGGCACTGAAGCTTTCTTT. Protein product: CASSRGAGTEAFF. This chain connects TRBV12-3 or TRBV12-4 to TRBJ1-1, with D possibly TRBD1 on 5 matching bases. This CDR3 is 13 amino acids long. Trimming pared 6 bases from V and 4 bases from J, leaving 12 bases between.

This clonotype was observed a handful of times. The V and J genes are TRBV3-1 and TRBJ2-5; no clear D gene. The V end lost 2 bases, the J end lost 4 bases, and 11 bases lay between the germline ends. In germline, CDR1 is LGHDT, CDR2 YNNKEL (reference sequence). The CDR3 has 14 amino acids. CDR3 nucleotide sequence: TGTGCCAGCAGCCAACCCGGGCGTGGAGAGACCCAGTACTTC. Translated: CASSQPGRGETQYF.

This sequence joins TRBV9 and TRBJ1-2, with 7 positions matching TRBD1. The V segment lost 4 bases and the J segment 3 bases; nucleotides outside the gene matches: 9. The germline gives CDR1 SGDLS, CDR2 YYNGEE. This CDR3 has 15 residues. This CDR3 reads CASSSRDSRYYGYTF. In DNA, the CDR3 is TGTGCCAGCAGCTCTCGGGACAGTCGATACTATGGCTACACCTTC. The whole variable domain, remainder taken from reference TRBV9 and TRBJ1-2, is DSGVTQTPKHLITATGQRVTLRCSPRSGDLSVYWYQQSLDQGLQFLIQYYNGEERAKGNILERFSAQQFPDLHSELNLSSLELGDSALYFCASSSRDSRYYGYTFGSGTRLTVV.

This clonotype was counted ten times or more. The chain employs TRBV27 and TRBJ2-1; D uncertain. The length of the CDR3 is 13 residues. V lost 6 bases and J 0 bases, leaving 6 bases between the germline ends. Germline-derived CDR1 and CDR2 are MNHEY and SMNVEV (reference sequence). This CDR3 reads CASSLDSYNEQFF. The CDR3 nucleotides read TGTGCCAGCAGCTTGGACTCCTACAATGAGCAGTTCTTC.